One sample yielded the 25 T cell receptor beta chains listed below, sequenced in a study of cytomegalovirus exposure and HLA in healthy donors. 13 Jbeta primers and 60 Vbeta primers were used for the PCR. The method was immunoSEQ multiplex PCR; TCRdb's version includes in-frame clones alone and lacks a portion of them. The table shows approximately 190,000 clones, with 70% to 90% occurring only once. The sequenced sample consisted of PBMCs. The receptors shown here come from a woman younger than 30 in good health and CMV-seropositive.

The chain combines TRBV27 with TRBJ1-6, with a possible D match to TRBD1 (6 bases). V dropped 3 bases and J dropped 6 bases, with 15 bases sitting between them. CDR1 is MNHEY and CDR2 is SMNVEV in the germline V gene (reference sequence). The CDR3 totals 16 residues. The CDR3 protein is CASSFVWTAGNSPLHF. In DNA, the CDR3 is TGTGCCAGCAGTTTCGTATGGACAGCTGGTAATTCACCCCTCCACTTT.

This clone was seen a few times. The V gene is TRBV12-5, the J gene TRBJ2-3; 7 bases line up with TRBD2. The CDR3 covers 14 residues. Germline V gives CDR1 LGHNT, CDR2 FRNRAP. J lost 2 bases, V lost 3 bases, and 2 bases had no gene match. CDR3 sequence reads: CASGLAGHTDTQYF. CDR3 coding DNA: TGTGCTAGTGGTTTAGCGGGGCACACAGATACGCAGTATTTT.

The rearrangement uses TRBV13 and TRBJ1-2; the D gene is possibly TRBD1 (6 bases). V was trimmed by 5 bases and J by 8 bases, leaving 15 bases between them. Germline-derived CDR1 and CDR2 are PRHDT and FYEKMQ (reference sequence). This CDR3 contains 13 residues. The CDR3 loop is CASSTRGGRGYTF. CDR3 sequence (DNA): TGTGCCAGCAGCACCCGCGGGGGGCGGGGCTACACCTTC.

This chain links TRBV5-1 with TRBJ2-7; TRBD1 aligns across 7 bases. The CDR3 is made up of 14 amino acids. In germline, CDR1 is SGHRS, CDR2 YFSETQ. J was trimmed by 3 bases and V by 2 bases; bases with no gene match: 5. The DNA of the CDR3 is TGCGCCAGCAGCTTAGACGGGACAGTCTACGAGCAGTACTTC. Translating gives CASSLDGTVYEQYF.

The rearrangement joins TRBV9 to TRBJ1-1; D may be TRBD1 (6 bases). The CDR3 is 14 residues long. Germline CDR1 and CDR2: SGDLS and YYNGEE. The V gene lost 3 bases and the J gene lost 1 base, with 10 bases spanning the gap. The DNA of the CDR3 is TGTGCCAGCAGCGCCCGACAGGAGAACACTGAAGCTTTCTTT. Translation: CASSARQENTEAFF.

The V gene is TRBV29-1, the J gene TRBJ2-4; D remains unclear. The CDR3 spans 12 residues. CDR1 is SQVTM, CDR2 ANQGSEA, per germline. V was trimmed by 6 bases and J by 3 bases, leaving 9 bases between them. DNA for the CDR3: TGCAGCGTAGATCCAGGCAAAAACATTCAGTACTTC. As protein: CSVDPGKNIQYF.

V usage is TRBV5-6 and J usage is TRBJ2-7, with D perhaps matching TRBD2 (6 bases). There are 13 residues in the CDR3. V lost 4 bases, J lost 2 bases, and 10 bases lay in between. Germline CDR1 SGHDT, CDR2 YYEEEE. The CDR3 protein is CASSAGGTYEQYF. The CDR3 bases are TGTGCCAGCAGCGCCGGGGGTACCTACGAGCAGTACTTC.

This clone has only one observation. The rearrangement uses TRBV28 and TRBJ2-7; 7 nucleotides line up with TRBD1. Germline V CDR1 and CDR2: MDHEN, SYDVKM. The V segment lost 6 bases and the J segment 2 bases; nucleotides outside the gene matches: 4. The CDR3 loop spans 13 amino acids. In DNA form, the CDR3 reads TGTGCCAGCAGATTGACAGGGCCCTACGAGCAGTACTTC. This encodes CASRLTGPYEQYF.

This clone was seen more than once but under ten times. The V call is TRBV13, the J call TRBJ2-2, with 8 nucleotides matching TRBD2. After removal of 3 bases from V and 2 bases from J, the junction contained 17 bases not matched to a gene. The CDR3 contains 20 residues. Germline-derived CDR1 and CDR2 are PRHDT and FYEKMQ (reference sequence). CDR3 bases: TGTGCCAGCAGCTTCCCATCACTAGGATATAGCGGGGAAAACACCGGGGAGCTGTTTTTT. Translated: CASSFPSLGYSGENTGELFF.

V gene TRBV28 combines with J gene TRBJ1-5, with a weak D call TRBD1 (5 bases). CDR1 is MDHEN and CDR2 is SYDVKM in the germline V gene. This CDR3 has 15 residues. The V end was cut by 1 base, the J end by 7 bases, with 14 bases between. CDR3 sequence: CASSLLAGSEQPQHF. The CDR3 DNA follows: TGTGCCAGCAGTTTATTGGCAGGGTCGGAACAGCCCCAGCATTTT.

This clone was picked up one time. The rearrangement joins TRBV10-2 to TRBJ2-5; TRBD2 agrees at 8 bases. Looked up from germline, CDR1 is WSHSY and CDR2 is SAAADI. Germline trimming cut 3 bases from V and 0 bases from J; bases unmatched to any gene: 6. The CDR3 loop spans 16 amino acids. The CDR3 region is CASSDLVAGNQETQYF. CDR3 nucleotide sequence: TGCGCCAGCAGTGATCTGGTAGCGGGGAACCAAGAGACCCAGTACTTC.

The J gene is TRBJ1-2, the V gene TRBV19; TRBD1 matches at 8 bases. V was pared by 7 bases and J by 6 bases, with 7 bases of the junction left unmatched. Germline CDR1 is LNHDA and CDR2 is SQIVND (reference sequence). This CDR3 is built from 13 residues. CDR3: CASTLQGAHGYTF. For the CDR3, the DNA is TGTGCCAGTACCTTGCAGGGGGCGCATGGCTACACCTTC.

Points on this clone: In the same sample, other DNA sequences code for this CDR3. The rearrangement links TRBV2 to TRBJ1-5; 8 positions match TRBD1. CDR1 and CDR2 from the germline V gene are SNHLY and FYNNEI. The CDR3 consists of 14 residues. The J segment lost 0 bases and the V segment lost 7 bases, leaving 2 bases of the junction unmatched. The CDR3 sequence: CASTRGLSNQPQHF. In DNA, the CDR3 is TGTGCCAGCACCAGGGGGCTTAGCAATCAGCCCCAGCATTTT. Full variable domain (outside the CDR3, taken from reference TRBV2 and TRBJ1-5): EPEVTQTPSHQVTQMGQEVILRCVPISNHLYFYWYRQILGQKVEFLVSFYNNEISEKSEIFDDQFSVERPDGSNFTLKIRSTKLEDSAMYFCASTRGLSNQPQHFGDGTRLSIL.

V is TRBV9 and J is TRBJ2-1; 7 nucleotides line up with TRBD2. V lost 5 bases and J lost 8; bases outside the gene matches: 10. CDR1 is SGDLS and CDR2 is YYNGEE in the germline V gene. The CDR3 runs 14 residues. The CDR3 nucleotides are TGTGCCAGCAGGGATATGGGGGGGATCGATGAGCAGTTCTTC. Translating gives CASRDMGGIDEQFF.

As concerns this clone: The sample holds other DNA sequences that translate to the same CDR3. CDR3 nucleotides: TGTGCCAGCAGTTTAAGGGGAGGCTACACCTTC. Translating gives CASSLRGGYTF. This chain joins TRBV28 and TRBJ1-2, with D perhaps matching TRBD1 (5 bases). The CDR3 runs 11 residues. CDR1 and CDR2 from the germline V gene are MDHEN and SYDVKM. V lost 2 bases and J 8 bases, leaving 6 bases between the germline ends.

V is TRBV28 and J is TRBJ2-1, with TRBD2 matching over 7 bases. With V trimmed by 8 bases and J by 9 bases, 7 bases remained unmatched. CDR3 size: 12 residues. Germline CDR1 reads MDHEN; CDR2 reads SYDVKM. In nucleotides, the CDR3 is TGTGCCAGCGAAAAGGGGACTACTGAGCAGTTCTTC. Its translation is CASEKGTTEQFF.

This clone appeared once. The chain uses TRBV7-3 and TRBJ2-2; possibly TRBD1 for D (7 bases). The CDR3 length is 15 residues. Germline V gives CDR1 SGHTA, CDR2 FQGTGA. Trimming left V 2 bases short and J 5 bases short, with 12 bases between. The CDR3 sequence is CASSLRQGGTGELFF. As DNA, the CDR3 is TGTGCCAGCAGCTTACGACAGGGAGGAACCGGGGAGCTGTTTTTT.

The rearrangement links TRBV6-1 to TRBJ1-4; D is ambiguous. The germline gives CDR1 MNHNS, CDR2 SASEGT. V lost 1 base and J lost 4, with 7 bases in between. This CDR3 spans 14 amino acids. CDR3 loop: CASSEGGGNEKLFF. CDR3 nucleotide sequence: TGTGCCAGCAGTGAAGGGGGAGGTAATGAAAAACTGTTTTTT.

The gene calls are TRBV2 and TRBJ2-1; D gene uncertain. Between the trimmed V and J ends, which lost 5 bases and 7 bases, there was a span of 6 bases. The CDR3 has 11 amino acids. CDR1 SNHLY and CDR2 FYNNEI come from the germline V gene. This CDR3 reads CASSWQNEQFF. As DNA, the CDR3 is TGTGCCAGCAGTTGGCAGAATGAGCAGTTCTTC.

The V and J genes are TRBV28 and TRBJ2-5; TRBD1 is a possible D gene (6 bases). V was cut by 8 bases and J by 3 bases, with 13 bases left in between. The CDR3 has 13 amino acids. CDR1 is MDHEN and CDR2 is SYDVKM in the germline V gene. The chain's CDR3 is CASAVPGEETQYF. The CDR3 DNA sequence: TGTGCCAGCGCCGTCCCAGGGGAAGAGACCCAGTACTTC.

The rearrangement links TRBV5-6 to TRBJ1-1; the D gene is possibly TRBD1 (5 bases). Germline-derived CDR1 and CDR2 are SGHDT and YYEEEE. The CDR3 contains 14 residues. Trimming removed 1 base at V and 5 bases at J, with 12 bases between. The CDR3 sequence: CASSLWFGGTEAFF. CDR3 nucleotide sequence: TGTGCCAGCAGCTTGTGGTTCGGGGGAACTGAAGCTTTCTTT.

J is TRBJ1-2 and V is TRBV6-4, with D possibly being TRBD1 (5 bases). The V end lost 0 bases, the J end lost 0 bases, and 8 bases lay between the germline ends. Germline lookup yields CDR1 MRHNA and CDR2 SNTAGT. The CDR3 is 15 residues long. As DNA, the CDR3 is TGTGCCAGCAGTGACTCTGAGACAGCTAACTATGGCTACACCTTC. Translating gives CASSDSETANYGYTF.

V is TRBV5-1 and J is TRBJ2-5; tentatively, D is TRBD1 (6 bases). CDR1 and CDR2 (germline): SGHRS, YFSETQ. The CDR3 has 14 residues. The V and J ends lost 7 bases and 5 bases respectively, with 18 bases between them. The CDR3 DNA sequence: TGCGCCAGCGGGATCTCCGGGACATTTGAGACCCAGTACTTC. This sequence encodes CASGISGTFETQYF.

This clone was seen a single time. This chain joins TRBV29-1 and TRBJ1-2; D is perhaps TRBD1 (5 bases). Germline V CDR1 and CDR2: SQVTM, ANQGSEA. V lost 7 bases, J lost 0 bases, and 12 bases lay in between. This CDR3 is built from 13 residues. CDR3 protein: CSAGDSPNYGYTF. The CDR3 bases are TGCAGCGCTGGTGACAGCCCTAACTATGGCTACACCTTC.

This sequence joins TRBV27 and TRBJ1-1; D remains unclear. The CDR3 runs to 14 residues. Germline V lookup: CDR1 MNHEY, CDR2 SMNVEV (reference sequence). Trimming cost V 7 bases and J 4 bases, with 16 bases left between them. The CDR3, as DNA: TGTGCCAGCACCCGCAAAAGAGCGAGCACTGAAGCTTTCTTT. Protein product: CASTRKRASTEAFF.